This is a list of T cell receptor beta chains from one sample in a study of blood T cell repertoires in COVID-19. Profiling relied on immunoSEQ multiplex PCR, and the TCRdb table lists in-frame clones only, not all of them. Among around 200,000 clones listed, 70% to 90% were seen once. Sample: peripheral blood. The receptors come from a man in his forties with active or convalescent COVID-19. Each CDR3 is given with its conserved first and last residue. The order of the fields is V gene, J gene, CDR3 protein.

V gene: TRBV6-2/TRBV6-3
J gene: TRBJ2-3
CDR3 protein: CASSYLGQLSHTDTQYF

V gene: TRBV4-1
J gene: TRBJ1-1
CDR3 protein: CASSQGFGNTEAFF

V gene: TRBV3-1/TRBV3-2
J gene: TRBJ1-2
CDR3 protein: CASSPKGQGIGGYTF

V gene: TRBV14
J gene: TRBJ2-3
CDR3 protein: CASSLLRGSGGSTDTQYF

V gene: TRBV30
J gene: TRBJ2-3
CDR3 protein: CAWTGGIADTQYF

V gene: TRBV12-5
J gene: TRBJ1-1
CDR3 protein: CASGLVVVGRMPEAFF

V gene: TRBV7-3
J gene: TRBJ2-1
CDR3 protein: CASSLGASGGNEQFF

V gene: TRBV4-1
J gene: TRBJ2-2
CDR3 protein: CASSQAGGLDTGELFF

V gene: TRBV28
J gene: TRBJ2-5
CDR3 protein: CASTFSGGRGETQYF

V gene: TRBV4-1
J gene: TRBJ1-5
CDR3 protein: CASSQGAFQPQHF

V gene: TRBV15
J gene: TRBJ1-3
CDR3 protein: CATSRILQVSGNTIYF

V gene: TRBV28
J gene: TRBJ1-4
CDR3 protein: CASSPRQGKLFF

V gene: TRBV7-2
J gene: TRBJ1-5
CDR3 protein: CASSLSQISNQPQHF

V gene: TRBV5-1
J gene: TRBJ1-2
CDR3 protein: CASSLTGEVEDGYTF

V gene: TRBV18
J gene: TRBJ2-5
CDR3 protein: CASSLRRGQETQYF

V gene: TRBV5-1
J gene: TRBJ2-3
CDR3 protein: CASSLVVWDRGTDTQYF

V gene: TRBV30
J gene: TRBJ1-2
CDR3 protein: CAWTQVQALAGYTF

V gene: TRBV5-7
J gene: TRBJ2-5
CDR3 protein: CASSVGLAEETQYF

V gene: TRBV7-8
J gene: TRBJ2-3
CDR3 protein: CASGPRRRVLTDTQYF

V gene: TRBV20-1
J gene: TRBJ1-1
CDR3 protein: CSASRSPTGNTEAFF

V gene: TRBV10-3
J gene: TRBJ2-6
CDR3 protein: CAIRSQGSPSGANVLTF

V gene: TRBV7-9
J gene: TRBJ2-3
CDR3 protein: CASSWTSGGAGSVYF